This record concerns one TCR beta chain sequence. These data belong to a study of blood T cell repertoires in COVID-19. Study-wide background: The United States, Italy and Spain provided the acute and convalescent COVID-19 samples. The cDNA or gDNA used as material had been derived from T cells, B-cell-depleted T cells, or PBMCs.

The CDR3 consists of 13 residues. Germline V gene sequence: CDR1 MDHEN, CDR2 SYDVKM. V gave up 5 bases and J gave up 5 bases, with 12 bases separating them. Per the authors' pipeline: For nucleated cells, counts were estimated from reference gene primer amplification. Here immunoSEQ multiplex PCR was the method, and the copy in TCRdb shows in-frame clones only, minus some. V, J and clone size derive from that table, while D and trimming were established from the DNA sequence. The sample lists under 300,000 clones, 80% to 90% occurring once. This sequence joins TRBV28 and TRBJ1-1, with unresolved D. The sequence derives from a woman aged 45 to 65 who had recovered from COVID-19. The sequencing sample was made of peripheral blood. CDR3 in DNA: TGTGCCAGCAGTCCCTTAGCGAGGACTGAAGCTTTCTTT. It translates to CASSPLARTEAFF.